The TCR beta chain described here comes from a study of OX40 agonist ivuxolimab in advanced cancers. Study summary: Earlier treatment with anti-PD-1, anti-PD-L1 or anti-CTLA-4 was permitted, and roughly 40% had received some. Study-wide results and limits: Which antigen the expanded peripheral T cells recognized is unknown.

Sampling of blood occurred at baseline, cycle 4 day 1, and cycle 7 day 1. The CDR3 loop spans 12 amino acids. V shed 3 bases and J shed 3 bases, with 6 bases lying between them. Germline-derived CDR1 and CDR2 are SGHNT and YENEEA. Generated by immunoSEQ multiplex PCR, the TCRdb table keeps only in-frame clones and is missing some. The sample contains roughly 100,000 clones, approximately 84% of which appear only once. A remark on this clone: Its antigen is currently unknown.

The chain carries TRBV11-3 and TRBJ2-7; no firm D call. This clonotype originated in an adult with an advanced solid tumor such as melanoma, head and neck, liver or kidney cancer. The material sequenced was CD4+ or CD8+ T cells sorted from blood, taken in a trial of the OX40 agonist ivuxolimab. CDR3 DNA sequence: TGTGCCAGCAGCTTGGAAGTCTACGAGCAGTACTTC. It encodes CASSLEVYEQYF.